The 4 T cell receptor beta chains listed next were all sequenced from one sample in a study of CD8 T cell repertoires and HIV-1 epitope variants. Generated by immunoSEQ multiplex PCR, the TCRdb table keeps only in-frame clones and is missing some. Of roughly 6,600 clones in the sample, 63% were seen once. Their cognate antigens are unknown. Sequencing was done on a sample of cultured CD8+ T cells derived from PBMCs. The receptor set was obtained from a male donor with HIV.

The chain couples TRBV5-5 to TRBJ2-3, with D possibly TRBD2 on 6 matching bases. The length of the CDR3 is 14 residues. V dropped 1 base and J dropped 3 bases, with 9 bases sitting between them. CDR1 and CDR2 from the germline V gene are SGHKS and YYEKEE (reference sequence). CDR3 sequence: CASSLPGETDTQYF. The CDR3 coding sequence is TGTGCCAGCAGCTTGCCGGGGGAGACAGATACGCAGTATTTT.

The chain employs TRBV19 and TRBJ1-1; D might be TRBD1 (5 bases). The CDR3 covers 15 residues. CDR1 is LNHDA, CDR2 SQIVND, per germline (reference sequence). V lost 5 bases and J lost 4, with 17 bases in between. The CDR3 nucleotides are TGTGCCAGTAGTGAGTGGGCACAGGAATTCACTGAAGCTTTCTTT. Its translation: CASSEWAQEFTEAFF. Full variable domain (missing parts from reference TRBV19 and TRBJ1-1): DGGITQSPKYLFRKEGQNVTLSCEQNLNHDAMYWYRQDPGQGLRLIYYSQIVNDFQKGDIAEGYSVSREKKESFPLTVTSAQKNPTAFYLCASSEWAQEFTEAFFGQGTRLTVV.

The chain has TRBV29-1 and TRBJ2-2; tentative D call: TRBD2 (6 bases). Trimming left V 7 bases short and J 3 bases short, with 9 bases between. Germline V gives CDR1 SQVTM, CDR2 ANQGSEA. CDR3 length equals 12 residues. This CDR3 reads CSAIADTGELFF. CDR3 nucleotide sequence: TGCAGCGCTATAGCGGACACCGGGGAGCTGTTTTTT.

CDR3 DNA sequence: TGTGCCAGCAAAGGAACTGAAGCTTTCTTT. Translation: CASKGTEAFF. This rearrangement joins TRBV6-5 to TRBJ1-1; D gene uncertain. V was shortened by 7 bases and J by 5 bases, with 5 bases between the two germline ends. The germline V gene encodes CDR1 MNHEY and CDR2 SVGAGI. The CDR3 totals 10 residues.